This is a list of T cell receptor beta chains from one sample in a study of PD-L1 blockade in urothelial cancer. Measured with immunoSEQ multiplex PCR; TCRdb has only the in-frame clones, and not every one. The table shows tens of thousands of clones, with 90% occurring only once. Sequenced material: PBMCs, taken around atezolizumab (anti-PD-L1) treatment. These receptors came from a man in his fifties or sixties with urothelial cancer. CDR3s include the opening cysteine and the closing phenylalanine or tryptophan. The D gene is left open where the match is weak. A row's size may be missing; if present it is once, few, many or a size class.

D gene | clone size | J gene | V gene | CDR3 length | CDR3 protein | CDR3 DNA
- | few | TRBJ1-1 | TRBV7-9 | 13 | CASSPNRAAEAFF | TGTGCCAGCAGCCCAAACCGAGCGGCTGAAGCTTTCTTT
- | - | TRBJ1-2 | TRBV4-3 | 13 | CASSPRVGGGYTF | TGCGCCAGCAGCCCGCGGGTCGGGGGTGGCTACACCTTC
TRBD2 | - | TRBJ2-7 | TRBV7-2 | 14 | CASSLAGNVDEQYF | TGTGCCAGCAGTCTAGCGGGGAATGTTGACGAGCAGTACTTC
TRBD2 | - | TRBJ2-3 | TRBV6-4 | 15 | CASSKTSKGADTQYF | TGTGCCAGCAGTAAGACTAGCAAGGGAGCAGATACGCAGTATTTT
TRBD1 | once | TRBJ2-1 | TRBV10-1 | 15 | CASSRTGQLYNEQFF | TGCGCCAGCAGTCGAACGGGACAGCTCTACAATGAGCAGTTCTTC
TRBD2 | - | TRBJ2-3 | TRBV4-3 | 15 | CASSQAGTRTDTQYF | TGCGCCAGCAGCCAAGCAGGGACTAGGACAGATACGCAGTATTTT
- | - | TRBJ2-5 | TRBV7-9 | 15 | CASSQGTPAQETQYF | TGTGCCAGCAGCCAGGGGACACCCGCACAAGAGACCCAGTACTTC
- | - | TRBJ1-1 | TRBV5-4 | 15 | CASSLGRGERTEAFF | TGTGCCAGCAGCTTGGGGCGGGGGGAGAGGACTGAAGCTTTCTTT
- | - | TRBJ2-2 | TRBV28 | 16 | CASSQRRLGNTGELFF | TGTGCCAGCAGTCAAAGACGACTAGGGAACACCGGGGAGCTGTTTTTT
TRBD2 | - | TRBJ2-2 | TRBV4-2 | 16 | CASSRLVAGNSGELFF | TGTGCCAGCAGCCGCCTCGTAGCGGGTAACTCCGGGGAGCTGTTTTTT
TRBD1 | - | TRBJ2-4 | TRBV19 | 14 | CASSPWTGENIQYF | TGTGCCAGTAGTCCGTGGACAGGGGAAAACATTCAGTACTTC
- | - | TRBJ1-1 | TRBV6-5 | 14 | CASSVQAPNTEAFF | TGTGCCAGCTCTGTACAGGCACCGAACACTGAAGCTTTCTTT
TRBD2 | - | TRBJ2-3 | TRBV7-2 | 16 | CASSWGRGGDTDTQYF | TGTGCCAGCAGCTGGGGGCGGGGGGGTGACACAGATACGCAGTATTTT
- | - | TRBJ2-7 | TRBV19 | 13 | CATLPPGSYEQYF | TGTGCCACCCTACCCCCGGGTTCCTACGAGCAGTACTTC
TRBD2 | - | TRBJ2-1 | TRBV7-8 | 16 | CASSFSGARSYNEQFF | TGTGCCAGCAGCTTCAGCGGGGCCCGCTCCTACAATGAGCAGTTCTTC
- | once | TRBJ1-4 | TRBV11-2 | 14 | CASSLGRDNEKLFF | TGTGCCAGCAGCTTGGGCAGGGATAATGAAAAACTGTTTTTT
- | - | TRBJ1-5 | TRBV6-1 | 13 | CASSGHLEQPQHF | TGTGCCAGCAGTGGACACCTGGAACAGCCCCAGCATTTT
- | - | TRBJ1-2 | TRBV5-1 | 13 | CASSLTENYGYTF | TGCGCCAGCAGCTTGACAGAGAACTATGGCTACACCTTC
- | - | TRBJ2-3 | TRBV7-9 | 15 | CASTRVRGRSDTQYF | TGTGCCAGCACCAGAGTCAGGGGCCGCTCGGATACGCAGTATTTT
- | - | TRBJ2-7 | TRBV6-1 | 14 | CASSEAPGLYEQYF | TGTGCCAGCAGTGAAGCACCAGGATTGTACGAGCAGTACTTC
- | - | TRBJ1-1 | TRBV6-1 | 14 | CASSEQGGDTEAFF | TGTGCCAGCAGTGAACAGGGAGGGGACACTGAAGCTTTCTTT
- | - | TRBJ2-1 | TRBV4-1 | 16 | CASSQGRMSPGNEQFF | TGCGCCAGCAGCCAAGGTCGTATGTCGCCCGGGAATGAGCAGTTCTTC
TRBD2 | - | TRBJ2-3 | TRBV7-8 | 16 | CASSPAASGGTDTQYF | TGTGCCAGCAGCCCAGCTGCTAGCGGGGGCACAGATACGCAGTATTTT
- | - | TRBJ2-3 | TRBV12-5 | 13 | CASGFQGADTQYF | TGTGCTAGTGGTTTCCAGGGCGCAGATACGCAGTATTTT
- | - | TRBJ2-5 | TRBV7-2 | 14 | CASTLPAVKETQYF | TGTGCCAGCACCCTCCCCGCGGTTAAAGAGACCCAGTACTTC
- | once | TRBJ1-3 | TRBV11-3 | 11 | CAAKSGNTIYF | TGTGCCGCAAAGAGTGGAAACACCATATATTTT
- | - | TRBJ1-5 | TRBV5-5 | 14 | CASSLYQGNQPQHF | TGTGCCAGCAGCTTGTACCAGGGGAATCAGCCCCAGCATTTT
- | once | TRBJ1-4 | TRBV10-3 | 15 | CAISESSQGREKLFF | TGTGCCATCAGTGAGTCGAGTCAGGGTCGAGAAAAACTGTTTTTT
TRBD2 | - | TRBJ2-3 | TRBV14 | 15 | CASSQIAGGTDTQYF | TGTGCCAGCAGCCAAATAGCGGGGGGCACAGATACGCAGTATTTT
- | - | TRBJ2-3 | TRBV5-1 | 15 | CASSLSNSNTDTQYF | TGCGCCAGCAGCTTGTCGAACAGTAACACAGATACGCAGTATTTT